The TCR beta chain described here comes from a study of T cell changes during pregnancy in multiple sclerosis (dated by TCRdb to between 2018 and 2021). About the investigation overall: The study examined how the T cell repertoire changed over the course of pregnancy in women with multiple sclerosis.

Libraries were built with the immunoSEQ multiplex PCR assay. Not all clones reach the TCRdb copy of this immuneACCESS table, which keeps in-frame sequences only. Checked studies attribute under half of the gap to unresolved V genes and leave the rest unexplained. For this sample the table gives 75,000 to 100,000 clones, of which 91% were detected only once. Approximately 1.6% of the sample goes to the ten largest clones. Details on this clone: It lacks a known antigen. No clone much larger than this one lies a single base away; base qualities are absent.

CDR3 length: 11 amino acids, cysteine to phenylalanine. Only the CDR3 portion is preserved as DNA: 33 bases, with reading frame beginning at the first base. Looking up the germline V gene (reference sequence) yields CDR1 GTSNPN and CDR2 SVGIG. The germline ends are 10 bases apart after V is trimmed by 6 bases and J by 5 bases. The source of this sequence is a female donor in good health, enrolled as a control in a pregnancy study. This sample comprised peripheral blood, obtained after pregnancy. The chain uses TRBV30 and TRBJ2-5, with an unclear D gene assignment. Here the CDR3 is given as CACLLSETQYF. The sequenced DNA is TGTGCCTGCCTTCTTAGTGAGACCCAGTACTTC. Joined to the reference TRBV30 and TRBJ2-5 proteins, this CDR3 gives the full variable domain: SQTIHQWPATLVQPVGSPLSLECTVEGTSNPNLYWYRQAAGRGLQLLFYSVGIGQISSEVPQNLSASRPQDRQFILSSKKLLLSDSGFYLCACLLSETQYFGPGTRLLVL.